These 5 T cell receptor beta chains came from one sample sequenced in a study of CD8 T cells in ankylosing spondylitis. The antigens for these receptors are not known. The study, taken as a whole, reports: Blood of patients with ankylosing spondylitis appeared to be characterized by a TCR beta motif of several highly homologous variants.

TCRdb reprocessed the 5' RACE reads via MiXCR and lists one record per CDR3 protein. Of about 800,000 distinct CDR3 sequences in the sample, 10% to 15% were seen once. Material: blood, either unsorted or a sorted T cell fraction (not recorded which). The receptors were gathered from a male donor with ankylosing spondylitis.

The V and J genes are TRBV15 and TRBJ1-2; TRBD1 matches 7 bases. Germline trimming cut 0 bases from V and 5 bases from J; bases unmatched to any gene: 9. Germline-derived CDR1 and CDR2 are LNHNV and YYDKDF (reference sequence). This CDR3 has 16 amino acids. CDR3 nucleotide sequence: TGTGCCACCAGCAGAGATAAAGCAGGGGGATCATATGGCTACACCTTC. Translation: CATSRDKAGGSYGYTF.

The rearrangement links TRBV7-9 to TRBJ2-1; 7 bases are shared with TRBD1. V was pared by 3 bases and J by 6 bases, with 5 bases of the junction left unmatched. CDR1 and CDR2 from the germline V gene are SEHNR and FQNEAQ (reference sequence). The CDR3 contains 14 residues. The CDR3: CASSFTGATNEQFF. The CDR3 DNA reads TGTGCCAGCAGCTTTACAGGGGCCACCAATGAGCAGTTCTTC.

V gene TRBV11-2 combines with J gene TRBJ2-3; TRBD2 matches 12 bases. The CDR3 has 18 amino acids. V lost 2 bases, J lost 6 bases, and 12 bases stayed unmatched. Per germline, CDR1 SGHAT and CDR2 FQNNGV. The CDR3 DNA follows: TGTGCCAGCAGCTTAACTGGACTAGCGGGAAGCGGCGGGGATACGCAGTATTTT. This gives the protein CASSLTGLAGSGGDTQYF.

The J gene is TRBJ2-2, the V gene TRBV25-1; unclear D gene. Trimming stripped 4 bases from V and 6 bases from J, with 12 bases between. The CDR3 runs to 14 residues. Germline V gene lookup returns CDR1 MGHDK and CDR2 SYGVNS. DNA for the CDR3: TGTGCCAGCAGTGGACTCCTGGCGCCCGGGGAGCTGTTTTTT. Its translation is CASSGLLAPGELFF.

DNA for the CDR3: TGCAGTGCTAGAGATCGGGGGGCGGGGGGCCAAGAGACCCAGTACTTC. It yields the protein CSARDRGAGGQETQYF. The chain uses TRBV20-1 and TRBJ2-5; 8 nucleotides agree with TRBD2. The CDR3 extends over 16 amino acids. Per the germline V gene, CDR1 is DFQATT and CDR2 is SNEGSKA (reference sequence). Trimming at V came to 0 bases and at J to 1 base, leaving 7 bases not matched to a gene.